These 29 T cell receptor beta chains were all obtained from the same sample, sequenced in a study of blood T cell repertoires in COVID-19. The method was immunoSEQ multiplex PCR; TCRdb's version includes in-frame clones alone and lacks a portion of them. The data contain 39,000 or so clones, roughly 80% of them singletons. The sample consisted of peripheral blood. These receptors all come from a man aged 55 to 70 in a cohort sampled during active COVID-19.

J is TRBJ2-7 and V is TRBV13, with 10 bases that match TRBD1. Germline CDR1 is PRHDT and CDR2 is FYEKMQ (reference sequence). The CDR3 sequence is 15 residues long. The J segment lost 3 bases and the V segment lost 0 bases, leaving 2 bases of the junction unmatched. Written as DNA, the CDR3 is TGTGCCAGCAGCTTAGGGGGACAGGGGAGCTACGAGCAGTACTTC. Translation: CASSLGGQGSYEQYF.

The chain combines TRBV19 with TRBJ1-2; D uncertain. Per germline, CDR1 LNHDA and CDR2 SQIVND (reference sequence). V was trimmed by 0 bases and J by 3 bases, leaving 8 bases between them. The CDR3 is 14 residues long. CDR3 amino acids: CASSIDPRDYGYTF. The CDR3 DNA is TGTGCCAGTAGTATAGATCCGAGGGACTATGGCTACACCTTC.

The chain carries TRBV27 and TRBJ2-7; D is perhaps TRBD1 (7 bases). Deletions cut 2 bases from V and 4 bases from J, with 15 bases between. Germline-derived CDR1 and CDR2 are MNHEY and SMNVEV (reference sequence). This CDR3 is 15 amino acids long. CDR3 residues: CASSLGVTGTYEQYF. In nucleotides, the CDR3 is TGTGCCAGCAGTTTAGGGGTGACAGGGACTTACGAGCAGTACTTC.

The chain joins TRBV5-4 to TRBJ2-1; tentative D call: TRBD2 (5 bases). CDR1 and CDR2 (germline): SGHNT, YYREEE (reference sequence). The CDR3 has 15 amino acids. Trimming took off 0 bases at V and 3 bases at J, with 10 bases between the two ends. CDR3 region: CASSLEGGHYNEQFF. The DNA of the CDR3 is TGTGCCAGCAGCTTGGAAGGCGGGCACTACAATGAGCAGTTCTTC.

V gene TRBV10-3 combines with J gene TRBJ2-7; TRBD2 matches at 12 bases. Germline V CDR1 and CDR2: ENHRY, SYGVKD. CDR3 length: 16 residues. Trimming cost V 0 bases and J 9 bases; bases outside gene matches: 9. The CDR3 loop reads CAISESGLAGARRQYF. The CDR3 DNA follows: TGTGCCATCAGTGAGTCGGGACTAGCGGGCGCTCGGCGGCAGTACTTC.

This clone ranks as medium-sized. This sequence joins TRBV29-1 and TRBJ2-7; D is perhaps TRBD2 (6 bases). The CDR3 consists of 11 residues. Germline CDR1 and CDR2: SQVTM and ANQGSEA. The V and J ends lost 4 bases and 6 bases respectively, with 10 bases between them. DNA for the CDR3: TGCAGCGTTGGGGGTAGCGGCGAGCAGTACTTC. This translates into CSVGGSGEQYF.

The chain links TRBV14 to TRBJ1-4; TRBD1 matches at 8 bases. The CDR3 runs to 14 residues. Trimming cost V 5 bases and J 6 bases; bases outside gene matches: 5. The germline V gene has CDR1 SGHDN and CDR2 FVKESK. CDR3 amino acids: CASSGTGVDEKLFF. For the CDR3, the DNA is TGTGCCAGCAGCGGGACAGGTGTGGATGAAAAACTGTTTTTT.

The rearrangement links TRBV11-2 to TRBJ2-5; 9 nucleotides agree with TRBD1. The CDR3 loop spans 16 amino acids. The V gene end was trimmed by 4 bases and the J gene end by 3 bases; junction bases not matched to a gene: 9. The V gene's germline CDR1 is SGHAT and CDR2 FQNNGV. CDR3 DNA sequence: TGTGCCAGCAGCTATATCCACGGGACAGGGAAAGAGACCCAGTACTTC. Protein sequence: CASSYIHGTGKETQYF.

There are many counts of this clone. The chain couples TRBV27 to TRBJ2-2; 8 bases are a match to TRBD2. V dropped 5 bases and J dropped 3; count of bases not matched to a gene: 8. Germline CDR1 reads MNHEY; CDR2 reads SMNVEV (reference sequence). The CDR3 length is 16 residues. This CDR3 reads CASSRRLAWDTGELFF. The CDR3 DNA sequence: TGTGCCAGCAGTCGGAGACTAGCGTGGGACACCGGGGAGCTGTTTTTT.

The gene calls are TRBV5-5 and TRBJ1-1; weak D call: TRBD1 (6 bases). This CDR3 region has 15 residues. Germline CDR1 SGHKS, CDR2 YYEKEE (reference sequence). Trimming took 4 bases from V and 1 from J, leaving 14 bases between them. CDR3 residues: CASSAGGRTNTEAFF. The DNA of the CDR3 is TGTGCCAGCAGCGCTGGGGGCAGGACGAACACTGAAGCTTTCTTT.

A few counts support this clone. The genes are TRBV28 and TRBJ2-3, with D possibly TRBD1 on 6 matching bases. The V gene's germline CDR1 is MDHEN and CDR2 SYDVKM. V shed 6 bases and J shed 1 base, with 14 bases lying between them. The CDR3 runs to 15 residues. The CDR3 bases are TGTGCCAGCAGGAGTCAGGGGTCGGGCACAGATACGCAGTATTTT. This sequence encodes CASRSQGSGTDTQYF.

The gene calls are TRBV4-3 and TRBJ2-6, with D possibly matching TRBD2 (6 bases). CDR1 is LGHNA, CDR2 YSLEER, per germline. The CDR3 spans 16 residues. The ends were cut back, 3 bases at V and 4 bases at J, with 13 bases in the middle. Written as DNA, the CDR3 is TGCGCCAGCAGCCAGGACGGAGGGGTAGGGGCCAACGTCCTGACTTTC. Translated: CASSQDGGVGANVLTF.

This rearrangement joins TRBV4-3 to TRBJ1-1; possibly TRBD1 for D (6 bases). Germline V lookup: CDR1 LGHNA, CDR2 YSLEER. Trimming stripped 4 bases from V and 2 bases from J, with 17 bases between. The CDR3 is made up of 16 amino acids. CDR3 bases: TGCGCCAGCAGCCTGGACGGCTGGACAGCTAACACTGAAGCTTTCTTT. This codes for CASSLDGWTANTEAFF.

The chain employs TRBV27 and TRBJ2-6; possibly TRBD2 for D (5 bases). V was trimmed by 10 bases and J by 0 bases, leaving 16 bases between them. CDR3 length equals 16 residues. CDR1 MNHEY and CDR2 SMNVEV come from the germline V gene (reference sequence). CDR3 coding DNA: TGTGCCACCAGAGAGGGATCCAGCTCTGGGGCCAACGTCCTGACTTTC. Its protein is CATREGSSSGANVLTF.

This clone was recorded a few times. The V and J genes are TRBV19 and TRBJ1-2; D not resolved. The V end was cut by 5 bases, the J end by 5 bases, with 21 bases between. This CDR3 is 16 amino acids long. In germline, CDR1 is LNHDA, CDR2 SQIVND (reference sequence). The CDR3 DNA reads as TGTGCCAGTAGTCAGAGGACCGATCCCAGAGGGTATGGCTACACCTTC. Translating it yields CASSQRTDPRGYGYTF. The entire variable domain, with the rest obtained from reference TRBV19 and TRBJ1-2, is as follows: DGGITQSPKYLFRKEGQNVTLSCEQNLNHDAMYWYRQDPGQGLRLIYYSQIVNDFQKGDIAEGYSVSREKKESFPLTVTSAQKNPTAFYLCASSQRTDPRGYGYTFGSGTRLTVV.

With respect to this clone: A read error may account for a junction end that differs from germline. The rearrangement uses TRBV10-1 and TRBJ2-1; possibly TRBD2 for D (5 bases). CDR3 length equals 13 residues. Germline CDR1 WNHNN, CDR2 SYGVQD (reference sequence). CDR3 nucleotides: TGCGCCAGCAGTGAGTCACTGGGGAGCCTTAGGATCTTC. Its protein product is CASSESLGSLRIF.

This chain connects TRBV9 to TRBJ2-7; TRBD2 matches 7 bases. The V gene's germline CDR1 is SGDLS and CDR2 YYNGEE. The CDR3 is 11 amino acids. J was trimmed by 9 bases and V by 7 bases; bases with no gene match: 7. CDR3 nucleotide sequence: TGTGCCAGCCGCGGGGGAGTGGTGCAGTACTTC. Translation gives CASRGGVVQYF. The full variable domain, in which reference TRBV9 and TRBJ2-7 provide the parts outside the CDR3, is DSGVTQTPKHLITATGQRVTLRCSPRSGDLSVYWYQQSLDQGLQFLIQYYNGEERAKGNILERFSAQQFPDLHSELNLSSLELGDSALYFCASRGGVVQYFGPGTRLTVT.

V is TRBV5-1 and J is TRBJ2-7, with a tentative D call TRBD2 (7 bases). Trimming took 6 bases from V and 0 from J, leaving 10 bases between them. Germline values: CDR1 SGHRS, CDR2 YFSETQ. The CDR3 runs to 13 residues. The CDR3 bases are TGCGCCAGCATGGCGGGGGCCTCCTACGAGCAGTACTTC. This translates into CASMAGASYEQYF.

The chain uses TRBV19 and TRBJ1-2, with 8 bases that match TRBD1. V gave up 6 bases and J gave up 8 bases; unmatched junction bases: 5. CDR1 is LNHDA and CDR2 is SQIVND in the germline V gene (reference sequence). This CDR3 is built from 12 residues. CDR3 sequence: CASRGQANGYTF. The DNA for the CDR3 is TGTGCCAGTAGGGGACAGGCTAACGGCTACACCTTC.

This chain uses TRBV28 with TRBJ2-6, with 8 positions matching TRBD1. CDR1 is MDHEN and CDR2 is SYDVKM in the germline V gene. The CDR3 has 21 amino acids. Trimming removed 8 bases from V and 0 bases from J; junction bases left unmatched: 21. The CDR3 region has the DNA TGTGCCAGCGCACTCCGTCCCCTATGGGACAGGTTCTACTCTGGGGCCAACGTCCTGACTTTC. Translated: CASALRPLWDRFYSGANVLTF. The variable domain in full, completed from reference TRBV28 and TRBJ2-6, reads DVKVTQSSRYLVKRTGEKVFLECVQDMDHENMFWYRQDPGLGLRLIYFSYDVKMKEKGDIPEGYSVSREKKERFSLILESASTNQTSMYLCASALRPLWDRFYSGANVLTFGAGSRLTVL.

V is TRBV6-4 and J is TRBJ1-5; D is perhaps TRBD1 (5 bases). The CDR3 is 13 residues long. The germline V and J ends were trimmed by 3 bases and 13 bases, with 16 bases remaining between them. CDR1 is MRHNA, CDR2 SNTAGT, per germline. CDR3 residues: CASSESADTTQHF. CDR3 coding DNA: TGTGCCAGCAGTGAGTCGGCGGACACCACACAGCATTTT.

V usage is TRBV19 and J usage is TRBJ2-1, with 11 nucleotides matching TRBD2. The V and J ends lost 7 bases and 7 bases, in that order; junction bases with no gene match: 9. The CDR3 is 15 residues long. The germline CDR1 and CDR2 sequences are LNHDA and SQIVND (reference sequence). Here the CDR3 DNA reads TGTGCCAGTAAAGCTCAGGGACTAGCGGCAAATGAGCAGTTCTTC. Translated: CASKAQGLAANEQFF.

This chain joins TRBV28 and TRBJ1-1; weak D call: TRBD1 (5 bases). The CDR3 is made up of 14 amino acids. V shed 5 bases and J shed 5 bases, with 15 bases lying between them. Germline loops: CDR1 MDHEN, CDR2 SYDVKM. The CDR3 DNA reads TGTGCCAGCAGTCCGCCGGCGGGGCGTACTGAAGCTTTCTTT. Residues: CASSPPAGRTEAFF.

The chain recombines TRBV6-6 with TRBJ1-2; D may be TRBD1 (5 bases). Per germline, CDR1 MNHNY and CDR2 SVGAGI (reference sequence). With 5 bases removed from V and 4 bases from J, the gap between germline ends came to 23 bases. This CDR3 comprises 17 residues. In DNA, the CDR3 is TGTGCCAGCAGTCCCGCATCCCTAGGGAGGGGCGGCTATGGCTACACCTTC. Protein product: CASSPASLGRGGYGYTF.

The chain combines TRBV9 with TRBJ2-5, with 10 positions matching TRBD1. The germline V gene has CDR1 SGDLS and CDR2 YYNGEE. The CDR3 spans 15 residues. The V segment lost 3 bases and the J segment 7 bases; nucleotides outside the gene matches: 9. CDR3 loop: CASSGRGDRGATQYF. Written as DNA, the CDR3 is TGTGCCAGCAGCGGAAGAGGGGACAGGGGTGCGACCCAGTACTTC.

This clone turned up a few times. V is TRBV2 and J is TRBJ2-3, with D perhaps matching TRBD1 (5 bases). This CDR3 has 14 residues. Trimming cost V 1 base and J 3 bases, with 8 bases left between them. Germline V gene sequence: CDR1 SNHLY, CDR2 FYNNEI. Here the CDR3 reads CASSEDPGTDTQYF. The CDR3 DNA reads as TGTGCCAGCAGTGAAGACCCAGGGACAGATACGCAGTATTTT.

The chain recombines TRBV10-1 with TRBJ2-3; TRBD2 matches at 7 bases. CDR3 length equals 16 residues. V was clipped by 6 bases and J by 1 base; unmatched bases: 10. Germline CDR1 is WNHNN and CDR2 is SYGVQD (reference sequence). The CDR3 coding sequence is TGCGCCAGCAGATCGACTAGCTGGCGCGGCACAGATACGCAGTATTTT. Translating it yields CASRSTSWRGTDTQYF.

This sequence joins TRBV4-3 and TRBJ1-3; D gene unclear. The CDR3 is 14 amino acids. Between the trimmed V and J ends, which lost 4 bases and 3 bases, there was a span of 10 bases. The germline V gene encodes CDR1 LGHNA and CDR2 YSLEER. CDR3 DNA sequence: TGCGCCAGCAGCCTCGCCCGCGGTGGAAACACCATATATTTT. Its translation is CASSLARGGNTIYF.

The chain combines TRBV28 with TRBJ2-3; perhaps TRBD2 as D (5 bases). Per germline, CDR1 MDHEN and CDR2 SYDVKM. CDR3 length: 15 amino acids. Trimming took 6 bases from V and 2 from J, leaving 15 bases between them. CDR3 amino acids: CASSNPAELTDTQYF. DNA of the CDR3: TGTGCCAGCAGCAATCCAGCGGAACTCACAGATACGCAGTATTTT.